The clone carrying this T cell receptor beta chain was seen ten or more times. This CDR3 spans 13 amino acids. V was pared by 1 base and J by 6 bases, with 9 bases between. Germline values: CDR1 SGHTA, CDR2 FQGNSA. The authors amplified TCR beta CDR3 regions from RNA transcripts. First-round RT-PCR with HTBI primers preceded a second-round multiplex PCR. In TCRdb, the multiplex PCR reads were re-called with MiXCR into one record per CDR3 protein. In the table there are about 180,000 distinct CDR3 sequences, more than 30% of which are singletons. This sample is part of a study of Graves' ophthalmopathy and Graves' hyperthyroidism.

The sequenced material came from peripheral blood. The chain recombines TRBV7-2 with TRBJ2-5; tentatively, D is TRBD1 (6 bases). This clonotype originated in a middle-aged woman with Graves' ophthalmopathy. CDR3 DNA: TGTGCCAGCAGCTTAGAGGGACAACAGACCCAGTACTTC. As protein: CASSLEGQQTQYF.